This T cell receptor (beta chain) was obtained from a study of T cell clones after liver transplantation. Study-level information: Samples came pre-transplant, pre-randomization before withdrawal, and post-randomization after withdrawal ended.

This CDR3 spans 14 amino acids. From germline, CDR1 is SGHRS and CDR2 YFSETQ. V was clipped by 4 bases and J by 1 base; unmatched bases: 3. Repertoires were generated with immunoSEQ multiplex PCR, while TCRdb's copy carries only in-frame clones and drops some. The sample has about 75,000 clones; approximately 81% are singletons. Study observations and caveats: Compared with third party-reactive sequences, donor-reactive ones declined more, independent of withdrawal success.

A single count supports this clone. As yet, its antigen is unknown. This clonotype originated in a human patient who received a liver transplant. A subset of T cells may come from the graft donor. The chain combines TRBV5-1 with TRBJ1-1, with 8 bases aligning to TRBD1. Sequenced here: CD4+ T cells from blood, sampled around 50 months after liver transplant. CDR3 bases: TGCGCCAGCAGCCTGGGACAGGAGAACACTGAAGCTTTCTTT. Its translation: CASSLGQENTEAFF.